The 27 T cell receptor beta chains below were found in one sample sequenced in a study of T-cell memory formation after mild COVID-19. Each CDR3 protein is one row after TCRdb ran MiXCR on the 5' RACE reads. The sample shows about 190,000 distinct CDR3 sequences, 15% to 20% of them seen only once. The sample consisted of PBMCs or a T cell subset sorted from them (not recorded which). These receptors came from an adult woman who had mild COVID-19 (a few samples of this study predate the infection). Cell type and time point are not known.

The chain joins TRBV20-1 to TRBJ1-5, with D perhaps matching TRBD1 (5 bases). Germline V gives CDR1 DFQATT, CDR2 SNEGSKA (reference sequence). Trimming stripped 6 bases from V and 2 bases from J, with 17 bases between. The CDR3 has 15 residues. In DNA, the CDR3 is TGCAGTGCCCCCCACGGGGGTATTGGCAATCAGCCCCAGCATTTT. Amino acid sequence: CSAPHGGIGNQPQHF.

This clonotype was seen only a few times. The chain is built from TRBV6-5 and TRBJ2-5; no firm D call. CDR3 length: 12 amino acids. Germline V gene lookup returns CDR1 MNHEY and CDR2 SVGAGI. Trimming left V 8 bases short and J 5 bases short, with 12 bases between. The CDR3 loop reads CASPRSWETQYF. CDR3 bases: TGTGCCAGCCCCAGGTCTTGGGAGACCCAGTACTTC.

The chain recombines TRBV3-1 with TRBJ1-5; the D is unclear. The V gene's germline CDR1 is LGHDT and CDR2 YNNKEL (reference sequence). Between the trimmed V and J ends, which lost 4 bases and 6 bases, there was a span of 13 bases. The CDR3 loop spans 14 amino acids. CDR3 in amino acids: CASSPQRGIQPQHF. Here the CDR3 DNA reads TGTGCCAGCAGCCCCCAGAGAGGGATTCAGCCCCAGCATTTT.

This chain uses TRBV18 with TRBJ1-5, with 8 bases identical to TRBD1. In germline, CDR1 is KGHSH, CDR2 LQKENI. This CDR3 is built from 15 residues. With V trimmed by 4 bases and J by 10 bases, 12 bases remained unmatched. The CDR3: CASSQDFGQGGPQHF. The CDR3 DNA follows: TGTGCCAGCTCACAGGATTTTGGACAGGGAGGTCCCCAGCATTTT.

V usage is TRBV5-1 and J usage is TRBJ2-5, with no clear D. Germline V gives CDR1 SGHRS, CDR2 YFSETQ. V was cut by 4 bases and J by 2 bases, with 12 bases left in between. The CDR3 runs 14 residues. CDR3 amino acids: CASSRVVGQETQYF. The DNA for the CDR3 is TGCGCCAGCAGCCGAGTTGTGGGACAAGAGACCCAGTACTTC.

The CDR3 here is CSARDLASGSPDTQYF. The DNA for the CDR3 is TGCAGTGCTAGAGATCTGGCTAGCGGGAGTCCAGATACGCAGTATTTT. The chain has TRBV20-1 and TRBJ2-3; TRBD2 agrees at 10 bases. The V gene's germline CDR1 is DFQATT and CDR2 SNEGSKA (reference sequence). The CDR3 sequence is 16 residues long. J gave up 4 bases and V 0 bases, and 7 bases lay outside the gene matches.

V usage is TRBV3-1 and J usage is TRBJ1-1, with a possible D match to TRBD1 (6 bases). V lost 5 bases and J lost 0, with 19 bases in between. The CDR3 totals 17 residues. CDR1 LGHDT and CDR2 YNNKEL come from the germline V gene (reference sequence). In DNA form, the CDR3 reads TGTGCCAGCAGCTCAGGTTCCCGGGGGCTTTTGAACACTGAAGCTTTCTTT. Its translation is CASSSGSRGLLNTEAFF.

This chain uses TRBV12-3 or TRBV12-4 with TRBJ2-1, with 9 bases lining up with TRBD2. The CDR3 totals 15 residues. V lost 5 bases to trimming and J lost 7 bases; unmatched junction nucleotides: 9. This chain's CDR3 is CASSPLGLAKNEQFF. CDR3 DNA: TGTGCCAGCAGTCCCCTCGGACTAGCGAAAAATGAGCAGTTCTTC.

This clonotype has just a few counts. The chain joins TRBV2 to TRBJ2-3, with 7 bases fitting TRBD2. The CDR3 runs 14 residues. The germline V gene encodes CDR1 SNHLY and CDR2 FYNNEI. Trimming at V came to 10 bases and at J to 1 base, leaving 8 bases not matched to a gene. CDR3 amino acids: CANKPRGGTDTQYF. The DNA for the CDR3 is TGTGCCAACAAACCTCGGGGGGGCACAGATACGCAGTATTTT.

This chain joins TRBV20-1 and TRBJ1-1; a weak D match, TRBD1 (6 bases). This CDR3 has 11 residues. Trimming shortened V by 6 bases and J by 6 bases, and 11 bases separated the two germline ends. Germline V gene sequence: CDR1 DFQATT, CDR2 SNEGSKA (reference sequence). Here the CDR3 DNA reads TGCAGTGCCACAGGGAGAGCTGAAGCTTTCTTT. Translating it yields CSATGRAEAFF.

J is TRBJ2-1 and V is TRBV10-3; 7 nucleotides agree with TRBD2. Per germline, CDR1 ENHRY and CDR2 SYGVKD. Trimming took 6 bases from V and 8 from J; bases not matched to a gene: 1. CDR3 size: 11 residues. For the CDR3, the DNA is TGTGCCATCAGCGCGGGAGATGAGCAGTTCTTC. Its protein is CAISAGDEQFF.

V usage is TRBV12-3 or TRBV12-4 and J usage is TRBJ2-3; TRBD2 agrees at 15 bases. J was trimmed by 5 bases and V by 5 bases; bases with no gene match: 11. The CDR3 extends over 18 amino acids. The DNA for the CDR3 is TGTGCCAGCAGTCTCGGACGAGGACTAGCGGGAGGGGGAGATACGCAGTATTTT. This codes for CASSLGRGLAGGGDTQYF.

The chain uses TRBV9 and TRBJ1-2; tentative D call: TRBD1 (5 bases). Germline V gene data show CDR1 as SGDLS and CDR2 as YYNGEE. V lost 5 bases and J 0 bases, leaving 11 bases between the germline ends. This CDR3 contains 14 residues. This CDR3 reads CASSASTANYGYTF. The DNA of the CDR3 is TGTGCCAGCAGTGCTTCGACAGCTAACTATGGCTACACCTTC.

This clonotype was detected only a few times. The V and J genes are TRBV12-3 or TRBV12-4 and TRBJ1-6; TRBD1 is a possible D gene (5 bases). The V end lost 6 bases, the J end lost 10 bases, and 19 bases lay between the germline ends. The CDR3 has 15 residues. In nucleotides, the CDR3 is TGTGCCAGCAGGAGGGACGGAGGTTTAGGATCACCCCTCCACTTT. This encodes CASRRDGGLGSPLHF.

This clonotype was seen a few times. The chain uses TRBV5-4 and TRBJ2-5, with D tentatively TRBD1 (6 bases). V dropped 4 bases and J dropped 5 bases, with 15 bases sitting between them. This CDR3 contains 14 residues. Germline CDR1 and CDR2: SGHNT and YYREEE (reference sequence). CDR3 sequence reads: CASSRGSGQETQYF. CDR3 sequence (DNA): TGTGCCAGCAGCAGGGGGAGCGGACAGGAGACCCAGTACTTC. The whole variable domain, remainder taken from reference TRBV5-4 and TRBJ2-5, is ETGVTQSPTHLIKTRGQQVTLRCSSQSGHNTVSWYQQALGQGPQFIFQYYREEENGRGNFPPRFSGLQFPNYSSELNVNALELDDSALYLCASSRGSGQETQYFGPGTRLLVL.

The V call is TRBV7-8, the J call TRBJ2-3, with 12 bases aligning to TRBD2. Trimming cost V 4 bases and J 4 bases; bases outside gene matches: 6. The CDR3 is 16 residues long. Germline CDR1 is SGHVS and CDR2 is FQNEAQ. CDR3 nucleotides: TGTGCCAGCAGCTCTGGACTAGCGGGGCTGTCAGATACGCAGTATTTT. Its translation: CASSSGLAGLSDTQYF.

This clonotype was detected a few times. This chain links TRBV5-6 with TRBJ1-4; 12 nucleotides match TRBD1. This CDR3 spans 15 amino acids. The junction had 4 bases not matched to a gene; V was cut back by 0 bases and J by 10 bases. Per the germline V gene, CDR1 is SGHDT and CDR2 is YYEEEE. Written as DNA, the CDR3 is TGTGCCAGCAGCTTGGCTGGGACAGGGGGCAGAAAACTGTTTTTT. Translated, it gives CASSLAGTGGRKLFF.

This clonotype was counted only a few times. The junction departs from the called germline gene at one end, perhaps through a read error. The V call is TRBV13, the J call TRBJ2-4, with 7 bases matching TRBD2. The CDR3 totals 13 residues. CDR1 is PRHDT and CDR2 is FYEKMQ in the germline V gene (reference sequence). The CDR3 sequence is CASSLGRGNIQYF. Here the CDR3 DNA reads TGTGCCAGCAGCCTAGGGCGGGGGAACATTCAGTACTTC.

This clonotype was counted a few times. The chain couples TRBV5-5 to TRBJ1-1, with D hard to call. The CDR3 extends over 13 amino acids. The V gene lost 0 bases and the J gene lost 4 bases, with 7 bases spanning the gap. Germline CDR1 and CDR2: SGHKS and YYEKEE (reference sequence). The CDR3 here is CASSLVGITEAFF. CDR3 DNA sequence: TGTGCCAGCAGCTTGGTGGGGATCACTGAAGCTTTCTTT.

The rearrangement uses TRBV3-1 and TRBJ1-3, with unresolved D. This CDR3 region has 16 residues. Trimming stripped 2 bases from V and 0 bases from J, with 11 bases between. Germline V lookup: CDR1 LGHDT, CDR2 YNNKEL (reference sequence). The CDR3 coding sequence is TGTGCCAGCAGCCAAAAAAGCCCGATCTCTGGAAACACCATATATTTT. Translation: CASSQKSPISGNTIYF.

The chain has TRBV4-3 and TRBJ2-1; D gene unclear. CDR3 length equals 13 residues. V was pared by 0 bases and J by 8 bases, with 8 bases between. Per the germline V gene, CDR1 is LGHNA and CDR2 is YSLEER. The CDR3 sequence: CASSQDRWDEQFF. As DNA, the CDR3 is TGCGCCAGCAGCCAAGATAGGTGGGATGAGCAGTTCTTC.

This clonotype was counted only a few times. The chain recombines TRBV7-2 with TRBJ2-5; no clear D gene. The germline V gene encodes CDR1 SGHTA and CDR2 FQGNSA. This CDR3 has 13 residues. Deletions cut 5 bases from V and 4 bases from J, with 11 bases between. CDR3 nucleotide sequence: TGTGCCAGCAGCCGTGACGGTGGAGAGACCCAGTACTTC. Protein sequence: CASSRDGGETQYF.

The rearrangement uses TRBV15 and TRBJ1-3; unclear D gene. CDR1 and CDR2 from the germline V gene are LNHNV and YYDKDF (reference sequence). This CDR3 comprises 14 residues. The germline V and J ends were trimmed by 5 bases and 0 bases, with 8 bases remaining between them. The CDR3 loop reads CATSRWTSGNTIYF. The CDR3 nucleotides read TGTGCCACCAGCCGCTGGACCTCTGGAAACACCATATATTTT.

The chain employs TRBV24-1 and TRBJ2-1; TRBD2 matches 10 bases. The V segment lost 8 bases and the J segment 4 bases; nucleotides outside the gene matches: 4. This CDR3 contains 14 residues. CDR1 KGHDR and CDR2 SFDVKD come from the germline V gene. In DNA, the CDR3 is TGTGCCACCAAGCCTAGCGGGAGTTACAATGAGCAGTTCTTC. Its translation: CATKPSGSYNEQFF.

In its sample, this clonotype was seen many times. CDR3 in amino acids: CASSQADKAINPYEQYF. CDR3 nucleotides: TGCGCCAGCAGCCAAGCCGATAAAGCAATTAACCCCTACGAGCAGTACTTC. The rearrangement uses TRBV4-1 and TRBJ2-7, with D uncertain. The CDR3 length is 17 residues. Germline V gene data show CDR1 as MGHRA and CDR2 as YSYEKL. V was pared by 1 base and J by 2 bases, with 18 bases between.

A few counts support this clonotype. This chain connects TRBV7-9 to TRBJ2-1, with TRBD2 matching over 9 bases. Germline CDR1 is SEHNR and CDR2 is FQNEAQ (reference sequence). This CDR3 region has 20 residues. The V gene end was trimmed by 1 base and the J gene end by 0 bases; junction bases not matched to a gene: 13. The CDR3 bases are TGTGCCAGCAGCTTAGGGGCAACTAGCGGGTTTTTCCGCTCCTACAATGAGCAGTTCTTC. Translated, it gives CASSLGATSGFFRSYNEQFF.

This clonotype has only one observation. The gene calls are TRBV6-4 and TRBJ1-5; the D gene is possibly TRBD1 (5 bases). Germline CDR1 is MRHNA and CDR2 is SNTAGT. The CDR3 extends over 20 amino acids. With 4 bases removed from V and 0 bases from J, the gap between germline ends came to 25 bases. The CDR3, as DNA: TGTGCCAGCAGTGGTACGGGACGGAGCCTTCCCGATAGTAGCAATCAGCCCCAGCATTTT. This translates into CASSGTGRSLPDSSNQPQHF.